A single sample is the source of the 2 T cell receptor beta chains below, sequenced in a study of cytomegalovirus exposure and HLA in healthy donors. PCR involved 60 Vbeta and 13 Jbeta primers. This table comes from immunoSEQ multiplex PCR, and its TCRdb copy is limited to in-frame clones, with some not included. The data show about 140,000 clones, with 82% seen just once and about 3.4% held by the top ten. The sample taken for sequencing was PBMCs. These receptors all come from a man aged 18 to 29 in good health and CMV-seropositive.

The CDR3 is CASEAPLSNEQFF. The CDR3 DNA reads as TGTGCCAGCGAGGCTCCCCTCTCGAATGAGCAGTTCTTC. V and J are TRBV9 and TRBJ2-1; unclear D gene. Germline CDR1 SGDLS, CDR2 YYNGEE. The CDR3 consists of 13 residues. Trimming took off 7 bases at V and 7 bases at J, with 15 bases between the two ends.

In this sample, this clone turned up once. One end of the junction does not line up with germline, which may come from a read error. The chain joins TRBV7-9 to TRBJ2-2; D might be TRBD2 (6 bases). Germline values: CDR1 SEHNR, CDR2 FQNEAQ (reference sequence). CDR3 length equals 16 residues. CDR3 bases: TGTTCCAGCAGCTTAAGGACTACTACGAACACCGGGGAGCTGTTTTTT. It codes for CSSSLRTTTNTGELFF. Variable domain in full (rest from reference TRBV7-9 and TRBJ2-2): DTGVSQNPRHKITKRGQNVTFRCDPISEHNRLYWYRQTLGQGPEFLTYFQNEAQLEKSRLLSDRFSAERPKGSFSTLEIQRTEQGDSAMYLCSSSLRTTTNTGELFFGEGSRLTVL.